This passage covers 9 T cell receptor beta chains from one sample sequenced in a study of T-cell reconstitution after alpha-beta-depleted transplantation in children. Unique molecular identifiers were used in preparing the TCRbeta library. Via MiXCR, TCRdb re-called the PCR reads, giving one row per CDR3 protein. The sample has around 78,000 distinct CDR3 sequences, 6% to 8.5% seen once. Sequences were derived from PBMCs from the stem cell graft donor, sampled from the stem cell graft. The receptors shown here come from a human donor who donated a stem cell graft to a child with acute lymphoblastic leukemia.

This clonotype was observed many times. The CDR3 sequence is CASSPFGGSNDEQYF. Here the CDR3 DNA reads TGCGCCAGCAGCCCATTCGGGGGTTCGAACGACGAGCAGTACTTC. V is TRBV5-1 and J is TRBJ2-7; D may be TRBD2 (6 bases). The CDR3 runs to 15 residues. CDR1 and CDR2 from the germline V gene are SGHRS and YFSETQ. V was cut by 4 bases and J by 5 bases, with 19 bases left in between.

This clonotype was picked up many times. This rearrangement joins TRBV7-2 to TRBJ1-6; no clear D. The CDR3 runs 14 residues. Germline V CDR1 and CDR2: SGHTA, FQGNSA. Trimming shortened V by 5 bases and J by 8 bases, and 13 bases separated the two germline ends. The CDR3 DNA reads TGTGCCAGCAGCCAAGGTCGCGCTGATTCACCCCTCCACTTT. The encoded protein is CASSQGRADSPLHF.

In this sample, this clonotype turned up many times. The chain uses TRBV12-5 and TRBJ1-4; D is ambiguous. The germline CDR1 and CDR2 sequences are LGHNT and FRNRAP. Trimming removed 5 bases from V and 4 bases from J, with 8 bases in between. This CDR3 contains 13 residues. The CDR3 DNA is TGTGCTAGTGGTCCGGGTAATAATGAAAAACTGTTTTTT. Translating gives CASGPGNNEKLFF. Complete variable domain (other parts from reference TRBV12-5 and TRBJ1-4): DARVTQTPRHKVTEMGQEVTMRCQPILGHNTVFWYRQTMMQGLELLAYFRNRAPLDDSGMPKDRFSAEMPDATLATLKIQPSEPRDSAVYFCASGPGNNEKLFFGSGTQLSVL.

The chain uses TRBV5-1 and TRBJ2-3, with TRBD2 matching over 7 bases. Trimming removed 8 bases from V and 7 bases from J; junction bases left unmatched: 7. Germline CDR1 and CDR2: SGHRS and YFSETQ. This CDR3 region has 12 residues. Here the CDR3 reads CASGTSVNTQYF. CDR3 coding DNA: TGCGCCAGTGGTACTAGCGTAAATACGCAGTATTTT.

V and J are TRBV30 and TRBJ1-1, with D perhaps matching TRBD1 (5 bases). This CDR3 region has 13 residues. Germline assignment: CDR1 GTSNPN and CDR2 SVGIG (reference sequence). V shed 8 bases and J shed 3 bases, with 16 bases lying between them. As DNA, the CDR3 is TGTGCCATGAGCTTGGGGGAGTACACTGAAGCTTTCTTT. Amino acids: CAMSLGEYTEAFF.

This clonotype came up a few times. The gene calls are TRBV5-6 and TRBJ2-7; no reliable D call. V lost 1 base, J lost 3 bases, and 11 bases lay in between. The germline V gene encodes CDR1 SGHDT and CDR2 YYEEEE. The CDR3 has 14 residues. CDR3 amino acids: CASSLKQTYYEQYF. The CDR3 bases are TGTGCCAGCAGCTTGAAACAGACCTACTACGAGCAGTACTTC. The full variable domain, rest sourced from reference TRBV5-6 and TRBJ2-7, is DAGVTQSPTHLIKTRGQQVTLRCSPKSGHDTVSWYQQALGQGPQFIFQYYEEEERQRGNFPDRFSGHQFPNYSSELNVNALLLGDSALYLCASSLKQTYYEQYFGPGTRLTVT.

The CDR3 is CASSLAGQVNEQFF. The CDR3 DNA reads as TGCGCCAGCAGCCTCGCCGGACAGGTCAATGAGCAGTTCTTC. The gene calls are TRBV5-1 and TRBJ2-1, with 7 nucleotides matching TRBD1. Germline CDR1 is SGHRS and CDR2 is YFSETQ. V trimming: 4 bases; J trimming: 6 bases; junction bases outside the gene matches: 7. The CDR3 loop spans 14 amino acids.

The table lists this clonotype with many counts. The rearrangement links TRBV27 to TRBJ2-7; D might be TRBD1 or TRBD2, each matching 5 bases. The V and J ends lost 2 bases and 0 bases respectively, with 8 bases between them. CDR1 is MNHEY, CDR2 SMNVEV, per germline (reference sequence). The CDR3 length is 14 residues. CDR3 bases: TGTGCCAGCAGTTTAATGGGACCCTCCTACGAGCAGTACTTC. It yields the protein CASSLMGPSYEQYF.

This rearrangement joins TRBV29-1 to TRBJ1-5; D unclear. V lost 1 base and J 5 bases, leaving 9 bases between the germline ends. This CDR3 spans 13 amino acids. The V gene's germline CDR1 is SQVTM and CDR2 ANQGSEA. The CDR3 DNA is TGCAGCGTTGAAGGGTATCCGGATCAGCCCCAGCATTTT. Its protein product is CSVEGYPDQPQHF. The variable domain in full, with the rest retrieved from reference TRBV29-1 and TRBJ1-5, is SAVISQKPSRDICQRGTSLTIQCQVDSQVTMMFWYRQQPGQSLTLIATANQGSEATYESGFVIDKFPISRPNLTFSTLTVSNMSPEDSSIYLCSVEGYPDQPQHFGDGTRLSIL.